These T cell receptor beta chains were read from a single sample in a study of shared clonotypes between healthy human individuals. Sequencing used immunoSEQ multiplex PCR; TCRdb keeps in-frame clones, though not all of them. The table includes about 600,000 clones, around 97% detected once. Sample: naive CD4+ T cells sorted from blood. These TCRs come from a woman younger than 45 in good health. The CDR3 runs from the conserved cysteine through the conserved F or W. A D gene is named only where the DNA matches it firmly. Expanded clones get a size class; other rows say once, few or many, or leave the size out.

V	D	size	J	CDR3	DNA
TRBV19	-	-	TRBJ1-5	CASETGGGAYSNQPQHF	TGTGCCAGTGAAACTGGAGGGGGTGCCTATAGCAATCAGCCCCAGCATTTT
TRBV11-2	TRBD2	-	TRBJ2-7	CASSLGRGRLAETYEQYF	TGTGCCAGCAGCTTAGGGCGGGGCAGACTAGCGGAAACCTACGAGCAGTACTTC
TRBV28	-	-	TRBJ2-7	CASSRERDEQYF	TGTGCCAGCAGTCGGGAGCGGGACGAGCAGTACTTC
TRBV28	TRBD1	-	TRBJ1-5	CASLPNRGGNQPQHF	TGTGCCAGCCTACCTAACAGGGGTGGCAATCAGCCCCAGCATTTT
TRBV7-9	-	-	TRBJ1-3	CASSQGRGNTIYF	TGTGCCAGCAGCCAGGGACGGGGGAACACCATATATTTT
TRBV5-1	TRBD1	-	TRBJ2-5	CASSRPDRGGETQYF	TGCGCCAGCAGCCGTCCCGACAGGGGTGGAGAGACCCAGTACTTC
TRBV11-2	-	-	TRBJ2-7	CASSPLAKYEQYF	TGTGCCAGCAGCCCCCTCGCAAAATACGAGCAGTACTTC
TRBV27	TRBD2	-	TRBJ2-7	CASSLRSPGLAGGRGYEQYF	TGTGCCAGCAGTTTACGCAGTCCGGGACTAGCGGGAGGTCGGGGCTACGAGCAGTACTTC
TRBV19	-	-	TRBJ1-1	CASSIAARLNTEAFF	TGTGCCAGTAGTATAGCCGCACGACTGAACACTGAAGCTTTCTTT
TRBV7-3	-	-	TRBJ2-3	CASSFQGTDTQYF	TGTGCCAGCAGCTTTCAGGGCACAGATACGCAGTATTTT
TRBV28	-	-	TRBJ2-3	CASMTSLGQYF	TGTGCCAGCATGACTAGTCTGGGGCAGTATTTT
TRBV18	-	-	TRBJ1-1	CASSPLEGRTEAFF	TGTGCCAGCTCACCACTAGAAGGGAGGACTGAAGCTTTCTTT
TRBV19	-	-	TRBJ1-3	CASSTGIAGNTIYF	TGTGCCAGTAGTACCGGGATTGCCGGAAACACCATATATTTT
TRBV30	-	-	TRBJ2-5	CAWSVQAAQETQYF	TGTGCCTGGAGTGTACAGGCAGCCCAAGAGACCCAGTACTTC
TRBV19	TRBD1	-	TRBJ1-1	CASSGPGQRNTEAFF	TGTGCCAGTTCCGGCCCGGGACAGCGGAACACTGAAGCTTTCTTT
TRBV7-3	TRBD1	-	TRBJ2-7	CASSFGQGSSYEQYF	TGTGCCAGCAGCTTCGGACAGGGGAGCTCCTACGAGCAGTACTTC
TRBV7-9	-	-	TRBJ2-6	CASKASSGANVLTF	TGTGCCAGCAAAGCTAGCTCTGGGGCCAACGTCCTGACTTTC
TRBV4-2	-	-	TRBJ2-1	CASSQNQAEQFF	TGTGCCAGCAGCCAAAACCAAGCTGAGCAGTTCTTC
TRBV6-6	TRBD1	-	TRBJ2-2	CASSYIEGAGTGELFF	TGTGCCAGCAGTTACATTGAGGGGGCGGGCACCGGGGAGCTGTTTTTT
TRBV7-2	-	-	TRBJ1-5	CASSERGSNQPQHF	TGTGCCAGCAGCGAGAGGGGTAGCAATCAGCCCCAGCATTTT
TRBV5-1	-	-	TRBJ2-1	CASSLALINEQFF	TGCGCCAGCAGCTTGGCACTGATCAATGAGCAGTTCTTC
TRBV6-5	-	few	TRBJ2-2	CASSYSHGGELFF	TGTGCCAGCAGTTACTCGCACGGCGGGGAGCTGTTTTTT
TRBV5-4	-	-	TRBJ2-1	CASSLELLTYNEQFF	TGTGCCAGCAGCTTGGAACTACTCACCTACAATGAGCAGTTCTTC
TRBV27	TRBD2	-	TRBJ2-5	CASSPRLAGGLETQYF	TGTGCCAGCAGCCCTCGACTAGCGGGAGGATTAGAGACCCAGTACTTC
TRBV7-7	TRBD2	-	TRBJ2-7	CASSLAATYEQYF	TGTGCCAGCAGCCTAGCGGCCACCTACGAGCAGTACTTC
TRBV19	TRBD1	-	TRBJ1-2	CASSMGQGYGYTF	TGTGCCAGTAGCATGGGACAGGGCTATGGCTACACCTTC
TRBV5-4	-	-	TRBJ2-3	CASSEGPLVTDTQYF	TGTGCCAGCAGCGAGGGACCCCTAGTTACAGATACGCAGTATTTT